This is a list of T cell receptor beta chains from one sample in a study of human T cells and chemical hapten exposure. TCRdb reprocessed the RACE reads with MiXCR, giving one entry per CDR3 protein. The data contain around 120,000 distinct CDR3 sequences, 9% to 13% of them singletons. Source: whole blood, taken in connection with sensitization to the hapten diphenylcyclopropenone (DPC). These TCRs come from a woman in her forties or fifties with alopecia areata. Some clones in this sample may be carry-over from other donors' samples. Both conserved end residues are part of each CDR3. The D gene is left open where the match is weak. Clone size, where shown, is once, few, many, or a class for clones that have expanded.

clone_size | j_call | v_call | d_call | cdr3_nt | cdr3_aa
few | TRBJ2-5 | TRBV20-1 | . | TGCAGTGTGAGGGGCTATTCTCAAGAGACCCAGTACTTC | CSVRGYSQETQYF
. | TRBJ1-2 | TRBV12-3/TRBV12-4 | TRBD1 | TGTGCCAGCAGTTTAGGGACAGGGGGCGCCTCCAGCTATGGCTACACCTTC | CASSLGTGGASSYGYTF
. | TRBJ1-4 | TRBV12-3/TRBV12-4 | . | TGTGCCAGCAGTCCACAGGGTGAGGGAGCTACTAATGAAAAACTGTTTTTT | CASSPQGEGATNEKLFF
few | TRBJ1-3 | TRBV6-5 | . | TGTGCCAGCAGTTATTCGGGGGCGCCGCGAAACACCATATATTTT | CASSYSGAPRNTIYF
. | TRBJ2-1 | TRBV12-3/TRBV12-4 | . | TGTGCCAGCAGCCCTGCCAGGGCCCGGTCGGATGAGCAGTTCTTC | CASSPARARSDEQFF
. | TRBJ1-5 | TRBV19 | . | TGTGCCAGTAGTATCGCAGGCAATCAGCCCCAGCATTTT | CASSIAGNQPQHF
many | TRBJ2-1 | TRBV5-1 | . | TGCGCCAGCAGCTTGAGGGGGGATCCCTACAATGAGCAGTTCTTC | CASSLRGDPYNEQFF
. | TRBJ2-1 | TRBV6-5 | TRBD2 | TGTGCCAGCAGCCGGACTAGCGGGAATAATGAGCAGTTCTTC | CASSRTSGNNEQFF
. | TRBJ2-7 | TRBV5-1 | . | TGCGCCAGCAGTTGGGGACCGACATCCTACGAGCAGTACTTC | CASSWGPTSYEQYF
. | TRBJ2-3 | TRBV11-2 | TRBD1 | TGTGCCAGCAGCGAGCGAAGGCAGGGGGCAAGGGGAGATACGCAGTATTTT | CASSERRQGARGDTQYF
many | TRBJ2-1 | TRBV6-1 | . | TGTGCCAGCAGTGTCGCCCGTTACAATGAGCAGTTCTTC | CASSVARYNEQFF
few | TRBJ1-1 | TRBV18 | . | TGTGCCAGCTCACCAACTTTGATTAGGGCCTCCCAAGGGAGCACTGAAGCTTTCTTT | CASSPTLIRASQGSTEAFF